This T cell receptor beta chain was recorded in a study of shared clonotypes between healthy human individuals (dated by TCRdb to the early 2020s). Notes on the research overall: A few men and two women, aged 18 to 49 years, made up the cohort. For each donor, CD4 naive and CD4 memory were each run on three plates, CD8 naive on two plates, and CD8 memory on one plate. The study deeply sequenced blood TCR repertoires of five healthy adults to estimate repertoire size and the extent of clonotype sharing between individuals. To increase sequencing depth and limit assay-specific biases, TCR repertoire library preparation and sequencing were carried out by different laboratories using diverse techniques. Each donor's leukapheresis produced roughly between roughly 0.85 and 9.5 billion PBMCs.

This clone has only a few counts. The clone's antigen remains unknown. It has no much larger one-base neighbor in the sample; base qualities were not kept. The investigation overall reported the following: Across several donors, roughly 5.4% of naive CD4, approximately 4% of naive CD8, about 2.3% of memory CD4, and roughly 0.41% of memory CD8 clonotypes were shared. Larger estimated clonotype richness was generally found for naive subsets than for memory subsets. Sampling was restricted to blood, and TCR repertoires in tissue are likely to differ from TCR repertoires in blood. Compared with non-shared clonotypes, the clonotypes found in all four sorted-subset donors had higher generation probabilities. Because the study included only a small number of donors, the genetic and exposure-history diversity represented was limited. Rarefaction of sorted-subset datasets indicated incomplete sequencing despite the large sequencing depth. Pairwise subsampling led to the expectation that sequencing depth would affect the degree of clonotype sharing among donors.

Using the deep immunoSEQ assay, multiplex PCR amplified TCR CDR3 regions from genomic DNA. For each cell subset, the extracted genomic DNA was distributed evenly across all wells of several immunoSEQ 96-well plates, and each plate served as one replicate. For sorted subsets, approximately 200 ng of genomic DNA, equivalent to some 30,000 T cell genomes, went into each replicate PCR. Purified libraries were measured with a Qubit 3.0 fluorometer, size-checked on a Bioanalyzer 2100, and measured again with the KAPA Library Quantification kit. Every immunoSEQ 96-well plate was sequenced on a dedicated single-read 150-cycle Illumina NextSeq 550 flow cell. As for how the authors treated the data: Because only junctional sequences without quality scores were contained in the immunoSEQ output, filtering matching that applied to full-length reads could not be performed. To assign V/J genes and CDR3, sequences were annotated using PyIR, a Python wrapper for IgBLAST v1.9, with IMGT germline references. Reads with weak V/J assignments (E-value above 1e-6), missing CDR3, stop codons, out-of-frame junctions, or ambiguous translated residues were removed. V3J clonotypes were defined as sequences sharing the same inferred V gene, J gene, and CDR3 amino acid sequence. Percentage overlap between repertoires was calculated by dividing the number of shared unique clonotypes by the size of the smaller repertoire. Richness of each repertoire was evaluated using RTK rarefaction, the Chao1 estimator, and Recon v2.1 estimates of unobserved clonotypes. OLGA was used to compute generation probabilities for all TCRbeta clonotypes that the gDNA method yielded from a handful of donors. TCRdb provides this immuneACCESS table in a form limited to in-frame rearrangements. Some clones are lacking; in checked studies, under half of them reflect an unresolved V gene, and why the rest are absent is not known. Clone size and the V and J calls come from that table; the DNA yielded D and trimming. This sample has around 1 million clones in its table, and approximately 80% of those were observed once. About 1.5% of the sample goes to the ten largest clones.

The donors were healthy, HIV-negative adults who had no recently reported acute infections or vaccinations. Every donor was a Caucasian adult residing in Nashville, Tennessee, USA. Magnetic negative selection was used to enrich CD4+ T cells, after which naive cells were positively selected on CD45RA and the negative fraction became the memory subset. Blood was obtained by leukapheresis, after which PBMCs were separated by Ficoll-Histopaque density gradient centrifugation and cryopreserved in liquid nitrogen vapor phase. Analytical flow cytometry was used to check the purity and quantity of every magnetically sorted T cell population. Each sorted fraction had its genomic DNA isolated and then quantified by UV absorbance on a Nanodrop 2000c. The TCR was taken from a man between 18 and 35 years old in good health. The sample consisted of memory CD4+ T cells sorted from blood. The cell subset or site label of this sample denotes: CD45RA-negative fraction.

The CDR3 loop reads CARPPENEQYF. The bases read TGTGCCAGGCCGCCCGAGAACGAGCAGTACTTC. The chain links TRBV6-4 with TRBJ2-7; the D gene cannot be named for sure. Trimming costs V 9 bases and J 5 bases, and their ends lie 11 bases apart. CDR1 and CDR2 are read off the germline V gene as MRHNA and SNTAGT. The CDR3 runs 11 residues from the cysteine to the phenylalanine. The sequence is cut down to CDR3 DNA, 33 bases in frame from base 1.